One and the same sample provided the 20 T cell receptor beta chains below, sequenced in a study of blood T cells in healthy people across ages. A sample-barcoded 5' primer and a J-beta primer mix were used in a second PCR of roughly 6 to 11 cycles. Each CDR3 protein gets one entry after TCRdb re-called the 5' RACE reads with MiXCR. The data hold approximately 490,000 distinct CDR3 sequences, with nearly 25% observed a single time. These data were also filed under a second study, of T cells of mothers and their children.

Sequenced sample: blood. The receptors were sampled from a boy younger than 18 in good health.

The genes are TRBV4-3 and TRBJ1-5; no definite D call. Germline V gene sequence: CDR1 LGHNA, CDR2 YSLEER. CDR3 length equals 15 residues. Trimming pared 0 bases from V and 5 bases from J, leaving 11 bases between. The DNA for the CDR3 is TGCGCCAGCAGCCAAGATAGGGTGAGGGATCAGCCCCAGCATTTT. Its protein product is CASSQDRVRDQPQHF.

The sample holds a few counts of this clonotype. The J gene is TRBJ2-5, the V gene TRBV24-1; no firm D call. V was clipped by 3 bases and J by 4 bases, with 20 bases between them. The CDR3 loop spans 17 amino acids. From germline, CDR1 is KGHDR and CDR2 SFDVKD. CDR3 nucleotides: TGTGCCACCAGTGATCCGCAACCGGGCCCCGGCCGAGAGACCCAGTACTTC. Amino acid sequence: CATSDPQPGPGRETQYF.

This clonotype was observed a few times. This chain uses TRBV7-9 with TRBJ2-5; D is perhaps TRBD1 (6 bases). The tail of the sequence fits TRBJ2-7 better, so the J call may be wrong. The CDR3 loop spans 13 amino acids. Germline values: CDR1 SEHNR, CDR2 FQNEAQ (reference sequence). The CDR3 loop reads CASTPGASHEQYF. The DNA for the CDR3 is TGTGCCAGCACCCCAGGGGCTAGCCACGAGCAGTACTTC.

This clonotype was observed a few times. This chain connects TRBV10-3 to TRBJ2-1; D may be TRBD2 (6 bases). CDR1 and CDR2 from the germline V gene are ENHRY and SYGVKD. V gave up 10 bases and J gave up 0 bases, with 10 bases separating them. The CDR3 is 13 residues long. Here the CDR3 DNA reads TGTGCCACCGCCGGGAGCTCCTACAATGAGCAGTTCTTC. The encoded protein is CATAGSSYNEQFF.

The gene calls are TRBV20-1 and TRBJ2-1, with 11 positions matching TRBD2. V shed 1 base and J 11 bases; nucleotides not matched to a gene: 13. CDR3 length equals 16 residues. Germline V gene sequence: CDR1 DFQATT, CDR2 SNEGSKA (reference sequence). CDR3 sequence reads: CSARGPLAGGAVKQFF. CDR3 nucleotides: TGCAGTGCTAGAGGTCCCCTAGCGGGGGGCGCCGTGAAGCAGTTCTTC.

This clonotype showed up many times. This chain joins TRBV5-1 and TRBJ2-5; 7 nucleotides agree with TRBD1. The V gene end was trimmed by 3 bases and the J gene end by 2 bases; junction bases not matched to a gene: 7. The CDR3 totals 15 residues. CDR1 is SGHRS and CDR2 is YFSETQ in the germline V gene. Here the CDR3 reads CASSSDRVGQETQYF. In DNA, the CDR3 is TGCGCCAGCAGCTCCGACAGGGTAGGGCAAGAGACCCAGTACTTC.

The chain is built from TRBV9 and TRBJ1-6; D is unresolved. Germline-derived CDR1 and CDR2 are SGDLS and YYNGEE. This CDR3 contains 15 residues. Trimming took 0 bases from V and 9 from J, leaving 13 bases between them. In DNA form, the CDR3 reads TGTGCCAGCAGCGTAGCCCACGAGAGAGCTTCACCCCTCCACTTT. Protein sequence: CASSVAHERASPLHF.

Only a few counts were recorded for this clonotype. This chain joins TRBV28 and TRBJ2-1; TRBD2 agrees at 12 bases. V lost 8 bases, J lost 5 bases, and 4 bases stayed unmatched. Germline V gene data show CDR1 as MDHEN and CDR2 as SYDVKM. This CDR3 is 14 amino acids long. CDR3 nucleotide sequence: TGTGCCAGCTGGACTAGCGGGGCTAACAATGAGCAGTTCTTC. This translates into CASWTSGANNEQFF.

This clonotype was counted a few times. The chain has TRBV27 and TRBJ2-3, with 9 bases that match TRBD2. The germline V gene has CDR1 MNHEY and CDR2 SMNVEV (reference sequence). The CDR3 covers 15 residues. The junction had 8 bases not matched to a gene; V was cut back by 2 bases and J by 8 bases. In DNA form, the CDR3 reads TGTGCCAGCAGTTTAGAAGCGGGGGGTGTCGGTACGCAGTATTTT. This gives the protein CASSLEAGGVGTQYF.

This rearrangement joins TRBV7-2 to TRBJ2-1; D possibly uses TRBD1 or TRBD2 (5 bases each). Trimming removed 6 bases at V and 0 bases at J, with 12 bases between. There are 15 residues in the CDR3. Germline V gives CDR1 SGHTA, CDR2 FQGNSA. CDR3 sequence reads: CASSPWGSSYNEQFF. The CDR3 DNA follows: TGTGCCAGCAGTCCATGGGGGAGCTCCTACAATGAGCAGTTCTTC.

This clonotype has more than one count but fewer than ten. The rearrangement uses TRBV27 and TRBJ1-2; weak D call: TRBD1 (5 bases). The germline CDR1 and CDR2 sequences are MNHEY and SMNVEV (reference sequence). This CDR3 has 15 residues. V was pared by 4 bases and J by 7 bases, with 19 bases between. CDR3 DNA sequence: TGTGCCAGCAGTTCTCGGGGACCGGCGGGAGGTGGCTACACCTTC. Its protein is CASSSRGPAGGGYTF.

This clonotype has just a few counts. The chain combines TRBV7-9 with TRBJ1-5, with D possibly TRBD1 on 5 matching bases. The CDR3 totals 13 residues. Per the germline V gene, CDR1 is SEHNR and CDR2 is FQNEAQ (reference sequence). V lost 1 base, J lost 7 bases, and 8 bases lay in between. In DNA, the CDR3 is TGTGCCAGCAGCTTAGAACGGGGCCAGCCCCAGCATTTT. Residues: CASSLERGQPQHF.

This clonotype has a handful of counts. The junction does not match germline at one end; this may be a read error. The V gene is TRBV7-7, the J gene TRBJ2-5; D perhaps matches TRBD1 (6 bases). The CDR3 loop spans 13 amino acids. Germline V CDR1 and CDR2: SSHAT, FNYEAQ (reference sequence). In DNA, the CDR3 is TGTGCTAGCAGCCCAGGACAGTTAGAGACCCAGTACTTC. It yields the protein CASSPGQLETQYF.

This clonotype was observed a handful of times. For the CDR3, the DNA is TGTGCCAGCAGTTCCTGGACAGGGGGCTCCTACGAGCAGTACTTC. Translating it yields CASSSWTGGSYEQYF. The chain employs TRBV28 and TRBJ2-5; TRBD1 aligns across 10 bases. The J call may be wrong; the DNA end is better matched by TRBJ2-7. Germline V gene lookup returns CDR1 MDHEN and CDR2 SYDVKM. CDR3 length equals 15 residues.

The sample holds a few counts of this clonotype. As the CDR3 is not closed by the conserved phenylalanine or tryptophan, this likely results from a read error. The genes are TRBV27 and TRBJ2-1; 7 bases fit TRBD1. Germline CDR1 reads MNHEY; CDR2 reads SMNVEV (reference sequence). V trimming: 5 bases; J trimming: 0 bases; junction bases outside the gene matches: 13. This CDR3 region has 18 residues. The DNA of the CDR3 is TGTGCCAGCAGTACCGGGACAGTGGGGTGGGGCTCCTACAATGAGCAGTTCGTC. It specifies CASSTGTVGWGSYNEQFV.

This clonotype was counted once. The chain employs TRBV6-4 and TRBJ2-7; 9 bases map to TRBD2. The germline CDR1 and CDR2 sequences are MRHNA and SNTAGT. Unmatched junction bases numbered 2, after V lost 2 bases and J lost 0 bases. This CDR3 is built from 15 residues. The DNA of the CDR3 is TGTGCCAGCAGTGACAGCGGGAGGAGCTCCTACGAGCAGTACTTC. This encodes CASSDSGRSSYEQYF.

There are a few counts of this clonotype. The rearrangement uses TRBV19 and TRBJ2-5, with 7 nucleotides matching TRBD1. The DNA end lines up better with TRBJ2-7; the J call may be wrong. In germline, CDR1 is LNHDA, CDR2 SQIVND (reference sequence). The CDR3 length is 15 residues. The CDR3 spells CASSIGGTDHYEQYF. CDR3 nucleotide sequence: TGTGCCAGTAGTATAGGGGGGACAGACCACTACGAGCAGTACTTC.

This clonotype was counted a few times. The chain recombines TRBV20-1 with TRBJ1-2, with D possibly being TRBD1 (6 bases). This CDR3 contains 15 residues. Germline assignment: CDR1 DFQATT and CDR2 SNEGSKA (reference sequence). Trimming took off 0 bases at V and 6 bases at J, with 17 bases between the two ends. CDR3: CSARDATQGKNGYTF. In nucleotides, the CDR3 is TGCAGTGCTAGAGATGCCACACAGGGAAAGAATGGCTACACCTTC.

CDR3 amino acids: CSVERQDQNNYGYTF. The CDR3 region has the DNA TGCAGCGTTGAACGACAGGATCAAAATAACTATGGCTACACCTTC. This sequence joins TRBV29-1 and TRBJ1-2; D possibly corresponds to TRBD1 (6 bases). The germline V and J ends were trimmed by 2 bases and 1 base, with 14 bases remaining between them. The CDR3 totals 15 residues. Per the germline V gene, CDR1 is SQVTM and CDR2 is ANQGSEA. Full variable domain (missing parts from reference TRBV29-1 and TRBJ1-2): SAVISQKPSRDICQRGTSLTIQCQVDSQVTMMFWYRQQPGQSLTLIATANQGSEATYESGFVIDKFPISRPNLTFSTLTVSNMSPEDSSIYLCSVERQDQNNYGYTFGSGTRLTVV.

This rearrangement joins TRBV7-2 to TRBJ2-5, with 9 bases aligning to TRBD1. The better agreement between TRBJ2-7 and the DNA end casts doubt on the J call. The CDR3 is made up of 18 amino acids. Germline V lookup: CDR1 SGHTA, CDR2 FQGNSA. The CDR3 sequence: CASSSYLLRDRESYEQYF. CDR3 DNA sequence: TGTGCCAGCAGCTCATATTTGCTCCGGGACAGGGAATCCTACGAGCAGTACTTC.